These 10 T cell receptor beta chains originate from one sample sequenced in a study of graft-versus-host responses after intestinal transplantation. Their antigen targets remain unknown. Assay used: immunoSEQ multiplex PCR; TCRdb lists only in-frame clones, some missing. The table shows about 130,000 clones, with about nine tenths occurring only once. Sample: unstimulated CD4+ T cells sorted from spleen or lymph node cells, taken before intestinal transplant. These receptors all come from a human donor who received an intestinal transplant.

In its sample, this clone was seen once. CDR3: CASSQKPGTSGRSGTDTQYF. CDR3 sequence (DNA): TGCGCCAGCAGCCAAAAACCCGGGACTAGCGGGAGATCAGGCACAGATACGCAGTATTTT. The rearrangement uses TRBV4-3 and TRBJ2-3; 14 nucleotides line up with TRBD2. The CDR3 runs 20 residues. Trimming at V came to 2 bases and at J to 1 base, leaving 11 bases not matched to a gene. Looked up from germline, CDR1 is LGHNA and CDR2 is YSLEER.

This clone came up once. This chain joins TRBV5-6 and TRBJ2-1; D gene uncertain. CDR1 and CDR2 from the germline V gene are SGHDT and YYEEEE. The ends were cut back, 2 bases at V and 0 bases at J, with 12 bases in the middle. The CDR3 has 16 residues. CDR3 DNA sequence: TGTGCCAGCAGCTTATCTGACAAGATCTCCTACAATGAGCAGTTCTTC. Residues: CASSLSDKISYNEQFF. The full variable domain, in which reference TRBV5-6 and TRBJ2-1 provide the parts outside the CDR3, is DAGVTQSPTHLIKTRGQQVTLRCSPKSGHDTVSWYQQALGQGPQFIFQYYEEEERQRGNFPDRFSGHQFPNYSSELNVNALLLGDSALYLCASSLSDKISYNEQFFGPGTRLTVL.

The rearrangement uses TRBV10-1 and TRBJ2-1; 8 bases line up with TRBD2. Germline-derived CDR1 and CDR2 are WNHNN and SYGVQD (reference sequence). The CDR3 totals 17 residues. After removal of 8 bases from V and 5 bases from J, the junction contained 17 bases not matched to a gene. The CDR3 here is CASGVPQREMRDNEQFF. DNA of the CDR3: TGCGCCAGCGGAGTCCCTCAGCGGGAGATGAGGGACAATGAGCAGTTCTTC.

The chain combines TRBV10-2 with TRBJ2-1; 12 positions match TRBD2. From germline, CDR1 is WSHSY and CDR2 SAAADI. This CDR3 has 15 amino acids. The trim removed 6 bases at V and 6 bases at J, leaving 6 bases unmatched. The CDR3 nucleotides are TGCGCCAGCAGCATACTAGCGGGAGGTCTCAATGAGCAGTTCTTC. Protein product: CASSILAGGLNEQFF.

The J gene is TRBJ1-1, the V gene TRBV20-1; D possibly corresponds to TRBD1 (6 bases). This CDR3 contains 11 residues. Trimming cost V 0 bases and J 10 bases, with 9 bases left between them. In germline, CDR1 is DFQATT, CDR2 SNEGSKA (reference sequence). The CDR3 sequence is CSARDEGGAFF. In nucleotides, the CDR3 is TGCAGTGCTAGAGATGAAGGGGGAGCTTTCTTT.

J is TRBJ1-5 and V is TRBV19, with D perhaps TRBD1 (5 bases). V dropped 3 bases and J dropped 3 bases, with 12 bases sitting between them. The CDR3 spans 15 residues. The germline V gene encodes CDR1 LNHDA and CDR2 SQIVND (reference sequence). The CDR3 here is CASSIDGANNQPQHF. The CDR3 bases are TGTGCCAGTAGTATTGATGGGGCAAACAATCAGCCCCAGCATTTT. The whole variable domain, filled in from reference TRBV19 and TRBJ1-5, reads DGGITQSPKYLFRKEGQNVTLSCEQNLNHDAMYWYRQDPGQGLRLIYYSQIVNDFQKGDIAEGYSVSREKKESFPLTVTSAQKNPTAFYLCASSIDGANNQPQHFGDGTRLSIL.

V is TRBV28 and J is TRBJ1-4; TRBD1 matches at 7 bases. With V trimmed by 4 bases and J by 8 bases, 10 bases remained unmatched. Germline V lookup: CDR1 MDHEN, CDR2 SYDVKM. This CDR3 is 15 amino acids long. CDR3 region: CASSSGEGAKEKLFF. In nucleotides, the CDR3 is TGTGCCAGCAGTTCAGGAGAGGGGGCCAAAGAAAAACTGTTTTTT. Using reference TRBV28 and TRBJ1-4 for the parts outside the CDR3, the full variable domain is DVKVTQSSRYLVKRTGEKVFLECVQDMDHENMFWYRQDPGLGLRLIYFSYDVKMKEKGDIPEGYSVSREKKERFSLILESASTNQTSMYLCASSSGEGAKEKLFFGSGTQLSVL.

This rearrangement joins TRBV6-5 to TRBJ2-7; TRBD1 is a possible D gene (5 bases). CDR3 size: 13 residues. Trimming shortened V by 4 bases and J by 2 bases, and 9 bases separated the two germline ends. CDR1 MNHEY and CDR2 SVGAGI come from the germline V gene. DNA for the CDR3: TGTGCCAGCAGTTGGACAAGGGCCTACGAGCAGTACTTC. Protein product: CASSWTRAYEQYF.

The chain is built from TRBV7-2 and TRBJ2-7, with D unclear. The CDR3 length is 14 residues. V was cut by 5 bases and J by 7 bases, with 18 bases left in between. In germline, CDR1 is SGHTA, CDR2 FQGNSA. The CDR3 region has the DNA TGTGCCAGCAGCCTCTTACGCCTGGTTGGGGAGCAGTACTTC. Translation: CASSLLRLVGEQYF. Filled out from reference TRBV7-2 and TRBJ2-7, the complete variable domain reads GAGVSQSPSNKVTEKGKDVELRCDPISGHTALYWYRQSLGQGLEFLIYFQGNSAPDKSGLPSDRFSAERTGGSVSTLTIQRTQQEDSAVYLCASSLLRLVGEQYFGPGTRLTVT.

This rearrangement joins TRBV21-1 to TRBJ2-2; TRBD1, as called in the table, went unchecked against the DNA. TRBV21-1 is annotated as a pseudogene. The CDR3 is made up of 17 amino acids. The CDR3 loop reads CASSKRGKGDRGGELFF. The CDR3 DNA sequence: TGTGCCAGCAGCAAAAGAGGAAAAGGGGATAGGGGCGGGGAGCTGTTTTTT.